The text below deals with one T cell receptor (beta chain). The sample comes from a study of patients and donors after allogeneic stem cell transplantation. MiXCR, applied by TCRdb to the RT-PCR reads, yields one record per CDR3 protein. The sample records fewer than 95,000 distinct CDR3 sequences, 4% to 5% being singletons. The origin of this receptor is a human donor who was either an allogeneic HSCT recipient or a stem cell or donor lymphocyte infusion donor (not recorded which). It is not recorded whose cells these are; they may come from a transplant donor. The sequenced sample consisted of blood, either unsorted or a sorted T cell fraction (not recorded which).

The CDR3 loop is CASSEQGIITDTQYF. The CDR3 nucleotides read TGTGCCAGCAGCGAACAGGGGATTATTACAGATACGCAGTATTTT. The rearrangement uses TRBV9 and TRBJ2-3, with 7 bases matching TRBD1. This CDR3 has 15 amino acids. Germline assignment: CDR1 SGDLS and CDR2 YYNGEE. Trimming at V came to 3 bases and at J to 3 bases, leaving 7 bases not matched to a gene.